These 15 T cell receptor beta chains came from one sample sequenced in a study of tumor-infiltrating lymphocytes in primary liver carcinoma. Unsorted whole blood yielded blood RNA, and germline DNA was extracted as well. Synthesis of TCR beta cDNA was carried out from about 0.55 ug total RNA with a constant-region primer. Employing slightly modified ARM-PCR, three nested multiplex PCR rounds were run, and these gave rise to the TCR beta libraries. A C-beta reverse primer was combined with TRBV1-TRBV30 forward primers in the first two PCR rounds, and each round had around 11 cycles. Via MiXCR, TCRdb re-called the multiplex PCR reads, giving one row per CDR3 protein. The sample carries approximately 330,000 distinct CDR3 sequences, around three fifths recorded once. The sample was peripheral blood. The receptors were sampled from a middle-aged man with primary liver carcinoma and hepatitis B virus infection.

This rearrangement joins TRBV28 to TRBJ2-1; TRBD1 matches at 7 bases. This CDR3 has 12 residues. The germline gives CDR1 MDHEN, CDR2 SYDVKM. With V trimmed by 5 bases and J by 12 bases, 7 bases remained unmatched. The CDR3 DNA follows: TGTGCCAGCAGTACAGGGGACCGGGGGCAGTTCTTC. Its translation: CASSTGDRGQFF.

Comments on this clonotype: Compared with germline, one end of the junction differs, possibly owing to a read error. This chain uses TRBV11-2 with TRBJ2-1; D call uncertain. Germline CDR1 and CDR2: SGHAT and FQNNGV. The CDR3 has 14 residues. The CDR3 sequence is CTSSFSPLNNEQFF. The CDR3 region has the DNA TGTACCAGCAGCTTTTCGCCCTTGAACAATGAGCAGTTCTTT.

About this clonotype: Being one base from a much bigger clone, this may be a read error. The chain has TRBV6-2 or TRBV6-3 and TRBJ2-1; 7 nucleotides align to TRBD2. There are 14 residues in the CDR3. Germline V CDR1 and CDR2: MNHEY, SVGEGT. The CDR3 spells CASIEGGPLNKQFF. The CDR3 DNA reads as TGTGCCAGCATAGAGGGAGGGCCTCTCAATAAGCAGTTCTTC.

The chain uses TRBV5-1 and TRBJ2-5; TRBD1 agrees at 8 bases. Germline V gene sequence: CDR1 SGHRS, CDR2 YFSETQ. The CDR3 consists of 17 residues. V shed 0 bases and J 4 bases; nucleotides not matched to a gene: 11. The CDR3 nucleotides read TGCGCCAGCAGCTTGGGTTTCGGACAGGGAATTGGAGAGACCCAGTACTTC. It yields the protein CASSLGFGQGIGETQYF.

This clonotype was seen a few times. This chain connects TRBV28 to TRBJ2-5; possible D gene TRBD1, 6 bases. V lost 7 bases to trimming and J lost 5 bases, with 17 bases between them. CDR3 size: 14 residues. Germline CDR1 MDHEN, CDR2 SYDVKM. CDR3 in amino acids: CASKIQGRPETQYF. The CDR3, as DNA: TGTGCCAGCAAGATACAGGGTCGTCCGGAGACCCAGTACTTC.

On this clonotype itself: A clone one base away is much larger, so this may be a read error. Here the CDR3 DNA reads TGTGTCTGGAGTTTCGTGTCGGGGGAAGCTTTCTTT. Translation gives CVWSFVSGEAFF. The chain couples TRBV30 to TRBJ1-1, with D unclear. Germline CDR1 and CDR2: GTSNPN and SVGIG (reference sequence). There are 12 residues in the CDR3.

This clonotype was counted ten times or more. J is TRBJ1-2 and V is TRBV29-1; D is undetermined. V was cut by 0 bases and J by 3 bases, with 14 bases left in between. Germline CDR1 and CDR2: SQVTM and ANQGSEA. The CDR3 sequence is 15 residues long. The CDR3 bases are TGCAGCGTTGAAGATATGGATACCAGGTACTATGGCTACACCTTC. This codes for CSVEDMDTRYYGYTF.

The chain uses TRBV5-1 and TRBJ1-3, with D possibly matching TRBD1 (5 bases). Germline CDR1 is SGHRS and CDR2 is YFSETQ. CDR3 length: 12 residues. With 6 bases removed from V and 9 bases from J, the gap between germline ends came to 13 bases. CDR3 sequence: CASTYIGGTIYF. The CDR3 DNA reads TGCGCCAGCACCTATATTGGGGGCACCATATATTTT.

On this clonotype itself: Sequence at one end of the junction differs from germline and may be a read error. This rearrangement joins TRBV6-2 or TRBV6-3 to TRBJ2-5; perhaps D is TRBD1 or TRBD2 (5 bases each). Germline lookup yields CDR1 MNHEY and CDR2 SVGEGT. The CDR3 length is 14 residues. The CDR3 coding sequence is TGTGCCAGCAAAACAGCCGGGGCTGGGGAGACCCGGTACTTC. Translating it yields CASKTAGAGETRYF.

V gene TRBV7-9 combines with J gene TRBJ2-3; D remains ambiguous. This CDR3 region has 13 residues. Germline CDR1 is SEHNR and CDR2 is FQNEAQ (reference sequence). V lost 3 bases and J 6 bases, leaving 10 bases between the germline ends. DNA for the CDR3: TGTGCCAGCAGCTTGGGTATTACTGATACGCAGTATTTT. Its translation is CASSLGITDTQYF.

This clonotype came up once. A read error may explain this, as a much larger clone is one base away. This chain connects TRBV4-1 to TRBJ2-5; the D gene is possibly TRBD1 (5 bases). The ends were cut back, 0 bases at V and 7 bases at J, with 18 bases in the middle. This CDR3 comprises 16 residues. The germline V gene encodes CDR1 MGHRA and CDR2 YSYEKL. The CDR3 spells CASSQEPDSGLGTQYF. The CDR3, as DNA: TGCGCCAGCAGCCAAGAACCTGACTCAGGGTTGGGGACCCAGTACTTC.

As concerns this clonotype: Here the CDR3 omits its conserved ending phenylalanine or tryptophan, so a read error is the likely source. The chain carries TRBV12-3 or TRBV12-4 and TRBJ2-5; no reliable D call. The CDR3 runs to 12 residues. The chain's CDR3 is CASSLGFETQYS. The CDR3 nucleotides read TGTGCCAGTAGTTTAGGGTTCGAGACCCAGTACTCC.

A word on this clonotype: A much larger clone sits a single nucleotide away, making a read error possible. The chain links TRBV12-3 or TRBV12-4 to TRBJ2-5; D gene uncertain. The CDR3 loop spans 11 amino acids. V lost 6 bases and J lost 7, with 9 bases in between. CDR3 residues: CASSSSVTQYF. DNA for the CDR3: TGTGCCAGCAGCTCATCGGTGACCCAGTACTTC.

With regard to this clonotype: The CDR3 does not close with the conserved phenylalanine or tryptophan, likely indicating a read error. The V and J genes are TRBV11-2 and TRBJ2-7; 11 bases are shared with TRBD2. The CDR3 length is 15 residues. Germline CDR1 reads SGHAT; CDR2 reads FQNNGV. V trimming: 1 base; J trimming: 5 bases; junction bases outside the gene matches: 4. The CDR3 DNA reads TGTGCCAGCAGCTTAGTACTAGCGGGAGTGAACGAGCAGTACATC. Its protein product is CASSLVLAGVNEQYI.

As to this clonotype: A read error may explain this, as a much larger clone is one base away. The DNA of the CDR3 is TGTGCCATCAGGACGGAGGGGAGCAATCATCCCCAGCATTTT. Protein sequence: CAIRTEGSNHPQHF. V usage is TRBV10-3 and J usage is TRBJ1-5, with D perhaps matching TRBD1 (5 bases). Per the germline V gene, CDR1 is ENHRY and CDR2 is SYGVKD. This CDR3 comprises 14 residues.